This T cell receptor beta chain was captured in a study of T-cell memory formation after mild COVID-19. Overall study findings and caveats: Second-wave clones reaching peak frequency on day 37 lacked confirmed SARS-CoV-2 specificity. Researchers report contracting CD4+ clones mostly in CM and EM, with CD8+ clones in EMRA.

In the case of this clonotype: Its antigen is not known.

The CDR3 extends over 14 amino acids. Germline CDR1 reads SGHAT; CDR2 reads FQNNGV. V shed 4 bases, J shed 6 bases, and the junction held 6 bases outside the gene matches. 5'RACE with constant-segment primers built TCRalpha and TCRbeta cDNA libraries with UMIs. MiXCR, run by TCRdb on the 5' RACE reads, gives a single entry per CDR3 protein. This table has 250,000 to 300,000 distinct CDR3 sequences, 16% appearing once. This chain joins TRBV11-2 and TRBJ2-1, with TRBD1 matching 7 bases. The specimen sequenced was PBMCs or a T cell subset sorted from them (not recorded which). The sequence was collected from a man younger than 30 who had mild COVID-19 (a few samples of this study predate the infection). Cell type and time point are not known. The CDR3, as DNA: TGTGCCAGCAGCTCATATCAGGGGGTCAATGAGCAGTTCTTC. This codes for CASSSYQGVNEQFF.